This paragraph covers one T cell receptor beta chain sequence. The antigen remains unidentified. Per germline, CDR1 SQVTM and CDR2 ANQGSEA. Trimming shortened V by 4 bases and J by 0 bases, and 7 bases separated the two germline ends. CDR3 length: 12 amino acids. These data come from a study of cytomegalovirus exposure and HLA in healthy donors. The overall study: Unique TCRs from HLA-typed donors, 70 million to 85 million of them, were held in an early data release. Across some 400 genotyped donors, 81% landed in the Caucasian-associated ancestry cluster. Broader study findings: The classifier reportedly diagnosed cytomegalovirus status with high specificity and sensitivity.

This PCR relied on a set of 60 Vbeta primers and 13 Jbeta primers. Here immunoSEQ multiplex PCR was the method, and the copy in TCRdb shows in-frame clones only, minus some. The sample gives about 150,000 clones, approximately 85% of which show up once; about 2.3% is in the top ten. This chain connects TRBV29-1 to TRBJ2-7; D gene uncertain. The specimen was PBMCs. The TCR originated in a woman younger than 35 in good health and CMV-seronegative. The CDR3: CSVAGSSYEQYF. CDR3 bases: TGCAGCGTTGCAGGTAGCTCCTACGAGCAGTACTTC.